This T cell receptor (beta chain) originates from a study of persistence of HIV-infected CD4 T cells (dated by TCRdb to 2019 to 2021). For context, the study as a whole: The median time the participants had spent on suppressive ART was 8 years. Peripheral blood samples of up to 180 mL were taken at multiple time points, with the exception of two participants who underwent leukapheresis at a single time point. Anti-CD3/anti-CD28 stimulation activated a higher proportion of cells, with a lower memory fraction, than antigen stimulation. The study isolated CMV- and HIV-1 Gag-responding CD4+ T cells from ART-treated individuals to examine antigen-driven clonal expansion of HIV-1-infected cells. The clonality of all cells in each sorted population was assessed by TCRbeta sequencing, whereas the clonality of infected cells was assessed by proviral sequencing. For the TCR cluster analysis across participants, under 10 participants were included for CMV and more than five participants for Gag. Findings and caveats that apply to the study as a whole: TCRbeta richness in CMV- and Gag-responding cells was significantly lower than in anti-CD3/anti-CD28-responding cells; CMV-responding cells had higher oligoclonality than CD3/CD28-stimulated and Gag-responding cells. Antigen-responding cells were enriched for expanded CDR3beta sequences that were degenerate, which suggests that CD4+ responses to CMV and Gag underwent convergent selection. Restriction of bulk TCR analyses to the rare CMV-responding cells that actually carried HIV-1 proviruses was not possible. TCR oligoclonality correlated with proviral oligoclonality within the same sorted populations. Only a small number of individuals took part in the study, and the range of antigens tested was limited.

About this clone: Its cognate antigen has yet to be identified. Base qualities are missing; no much larger clone stands one base away.

The immunoSEQ hsTCRB assay version 4, run in survey mode, was used to sequence TCRbeta repertoires from genomic DNA. Genomic DNA was diluted to around 10 ng/uL, using up to roughly 1 ug per sample for TCRbeta sequencing. In the original analysis: ImmunoSeq Analyzer 3.0 was used for analysis of TCRbeta data, and diversity was computed on productive nucleotide rearrangements. Using the Immunarch R package, lower-bound TCR diversity was estimated with the improved Chao index and clonality was estimated with the Gini coefficient. Different nucleotide rearrangements encoding the same CDR3beta amino acid sequence were treated as distinct clonotypes. Differential abundance analysis identified TCRbeta sequences significantly enriched in antigen-responding cells relative to anti-CD3/anti-CD28-activated cells. Using predicted peptide-MHC specificity as the basis, GLIPH2 grouped TCRs into clusters, both for each participant individually and for the merged data sets that combined participants. The clones in this table, taken by TCRdb from immuneACCESS, are in-frame only. Not every clone is retained; where verified, under half of the shortfall comes from an unresolved V gene, and the cause of the rest is unknown. That table furnishes V, J and clone size, whereas the DNA furnished D and trimming. Here the sample has under 50,000 clones; 70% to 90% occur a single time. About 3.5% of the sample lies in the top ten.

The germline V gene encodes CDR1 SGHTA and CDR2 FQGNSA. Including the terminal cysteine and phenylalanine, the CDR3 comprises 14 residues. Kept here is only the CDR3 DNA, which spans 42 bases and is read in frame from base 1. V ends up 2 bases short and J 8 bases short, with an unmatched junction base count of 5. This specimen's treatment or condition label, interpreted: suppressive antiretroviral therapy. As a nonspecific positive control representing the CD4+ T cell repertoire, cells were stimulated with anti-CD3/anti-CD28 magnetic beads. Sorting of responding CD4+ T cells was based on upregulation of both CD40 ligand and CD69. HIV-1-infected adults in whom suppressive ART had been started during chronic infection were enrolled as participants. For at least 4 years, participants had undetectable plasma HIV-1 RNA, below 50 copies/mL. To be included, a participant needed positive CMV serology and a CD4+ T cell count above 400 cells/uL. Before stimulation, PBMCs were isolated using density centrifugation and then depleted of CD8+ T cells. CD8-depleted PBMCs were stimulated for about 18 hours with anti-CD28/CD49d costimulation, CD40-blocking antibody and enfuvirtide to prevent new infections. Sorting was done on either a Beckman Coulter MoFlo Legacy or an XDP sorter, and propidium iodide was used to exclude dead cells. Genomic DNA was extracted with the QIAamp DNA Mini Kit for samples above one million cells, otherwise with the Quick-DNA Microprep Kit.

The sequence joins TRBV7-2 to TRBJ1-4, with 7 middle bases fitting TRBD1. Material: CD4+ T cells sorted from PBMCs after approximately 19-hour stimulation, obtained from a patient who received antiretroviral therapy. Reading the label with the study, this specimen's cell subset or site is: CD40L+CD69+ CD4 T cells responding to anti-CD3/anti-CD28 beads, representing the overall repertoire. The origin of this receptor is an adult woman with HIV who was CMV-seropositive. The CDR3 amino acid sequence is: CASSLRYRGEKLFF. The nucleotide sequence reads as follows: TGTGCCAGCAGCTTAAGGTACAGGGGCGAAAAACTGTTTTTT.